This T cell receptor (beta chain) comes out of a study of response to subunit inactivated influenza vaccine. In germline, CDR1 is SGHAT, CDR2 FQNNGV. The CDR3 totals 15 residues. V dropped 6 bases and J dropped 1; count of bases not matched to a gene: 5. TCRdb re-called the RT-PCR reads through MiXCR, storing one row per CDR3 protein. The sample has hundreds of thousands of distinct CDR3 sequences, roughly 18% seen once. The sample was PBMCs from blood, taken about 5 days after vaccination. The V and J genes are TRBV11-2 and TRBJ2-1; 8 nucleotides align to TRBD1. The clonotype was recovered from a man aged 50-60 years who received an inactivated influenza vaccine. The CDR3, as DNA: TGTGCCAGCAGTCACCACAGGGGGTCCTACAATGAGCAGTTCTTC. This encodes CASSHHRGSYNEQFF.